The 32 T cell receptor beta chains below were found in one sample sequenced in a study of regulatory T cells. General study results and limits: Hydrophobic residues at CDR3 positions 6 and 7 were enriched in conventional CD4+ T cells of CD3G-deficient patients.

These receptors lack a known antigen. Primers: 52 TRBV forward and 13 TRBJ reverse. The repertoire was sequenced with immunoSEQ multiplex PCR; TCRdb's copy has only in-frame clones and lacks some. This sample has some 38,000 clones, with 89% found just once. The sequenced sample consisted of conventional CD4+ T cells sorted from blood. The receptors come from a young adult with CD3G deficiency.

This chain joins TRBV6-1 and TRBJ2-2; tentative D call: TRBD1 (6 bases). V was pared by 7 bases and J by 6 bases, with 18 bases between. Looked up from germline, CDR1 is MNHNS and CDR2 is SASEGT. There are 15 residues in the CDR3. CDR3 in amino acids: CASNRGGLEAGELFF. DNA of the CDR3: TGTGCCAGCAATAGAGGGGGTTTGGAGGCCGGGGAGCTGTTTTTT.

The chain has TRBV11-2 and TRBJ2-7, with D tentatively TRBD1 or TRBD2 (5 bases each). Germline CDR1 and CDR2: SGHAT and FQNNGV. V lost 5 bases and J lost 3, with 11 bases in between. CDR3 size: 13 residues. The DNA of the CDR3 is TGTGCCAGCAGCCAGGGACCTCGCTACGAGCAGTACTTC. It encodes CASSQGPRYEQYF.

V usage is TRBV6-1 and J usage is TRBJ1-1; a possible D gene is TRBD1 (5 bases). The CDR3 is 13 residues long. Germline values: CDR1 MNHNS, CDR2 SASEGT. Deletions cut 5 bases from V and 7 bases from J, with 14 bases between. Here the CDR3 DNA reads TGTGCCAGCAGTCAGAGGGGAGGCGGTGAAGCTTTCTTT. Its protein is CASSQRGGGEAFF.

This clone is deemed medium-sized. V and J are TRBV6-1 and TRBJ2-7; the D is unclear. This CDR3 has 11 residues. Trimming left V 6 bases short and J 3 bases short, with 6 bases between. Germline lookup yields CDR1 MNHNS and CDR2 SASEGT. In DNA, the CDR3 is TGTGCCAGCAGGACGAACTACGAGCAGTACTTC. This sequence encodes CASRTNYEQYF.

The chain is built from TRBV5-4 and TRBJ2-7, with 8 bases lining up with TRBD2. Germline V lookup: CDR1 SGHNT, CDR2 YYREEE (reference sequence). The CDR3 length is 14 residues. The ends lost 3 bases at V and 6 bases at J; junction bases unmatched: 8. The CDR3 spells CASSSRTSPREQYF. The CDR3 DNA follows: TGTGCCAGCAGCTCCCGGACTAGCCCCCGCGAGCAGTACTTC. Full variable domain (rest looked up from reference TRBV5-4 and TRBJ2-7): ETGVTQSPTHLIKTRGQQVTLRCSSQSGHNTVSWYQQALGQGPQFIFQYYREEENGRGNFPPRFSGLQFPNYSSELNVNALELDDSALYLCASSSRTSPREQYFGPGTRLTVT.

The CDR3 region is CASSPRTGTTGANVLTF. The CDR3, as DNA: TGTGCCAGTAGTCCAAGGACAGGCACCACTGGGGCCAACGTCCTGACTTTC. The rearrangement links TRBV19 to TRBJ2-6; TRBD1 matches at 7 bases. Germline CDR1 reads LNHDA; CDR2 reads SQIVND (reference sequence). The CDR3 is 17 amino acids. Losses at the gene ends were 5 bases for V and 2 bases for J; bases not matched to a gene: 9.

This CDR3 reads CASSIGRTSGGYNEQFF. The DNA of the CDR3 is TGTGCCAGTAGTATAGGTCGGACTAGCGGGGGCTACAATGAGCAGTTCTTC. The rearrangement joins TRBV19 to TRBJ2-1, with TRBD2 matching over 13 bases. This CDR3 has 17 amino acids. The germline gives CDR1 LNHDA, CDR2 SQIVND (reference sequence). Trimming at V came to 1 base and at J to 3 bases, leaving 3 bases not matched to a gene.

This chain connects TRBV19 to TRBJ2-1, with TRBD2 matching over 7 bases. V dropped 6 bases and J dropped 2; count of bases not matched to a gene: 7. Germline CDR1 reads LNHDA; CDR2 reads SQIVND (reference sequence). This CDR3 is 15 amino acids long. CDR3 in amino acids: CASSPSAGAYNEQFF. The DNA of the CDR3 is TGTGCCAGTAGCCCGTCGGCGGGGGCCTACAATGAGCAGTTCTTC.

The sample holds a few counts of this clone. The rearrangement links TRBV5-1 to TRBJ2-1; D call uncertain. Germline-derived CDR1 and CDR2 are SGHRS and YFSETQ. This CDR3 contains 14 residues. Between the trimmed V and J ends, which lost 9 bases and 9 bases, there was a span of 22 bases. Written as DNA, the CDR3 is TGCGCCATCGACGACCTGACCCAACGGGCTGAGCAGTTCTTC. This sequence encodes CAIDDLTQRAEQFF.

The chain recombines TRBV6-1 with TRBJ1-1; D not resolved. Trimming stripped 7 bases from V and 4 bases from J, with 16 bases between. Looked up from germline, CDR1 is MNHNS and CDR2 is SASEGT. CDR3 size: 14 residues. The CDR3 region is CASTLAGGSTEAFF. CDR3 nucleotide sequence: TGTGCCAGCACTCTTGCGGGAGGGAGCACTGAAGCTTTCTTT.

This chain connects TRBV6-1 to TRBJ1-2, with TRBD1 as a possible D gene (6 bases). The CDR3 runs 16 residues. Germline CDR1 and CDR2: MNHNS and SASEGT. V was clipped by 3 bases and J by 5 bases, with 19 bases between them. CDR3 DNA: TGTGCCAGCAGTGACCAATTCGGGACACCGAAGTATGGCTACACCTTC. This codes for CASSDQFGTPKYGYTF.

The chain joins TRBV5-1 to TRBJ2-7; perhaps TRBD1 as D (7 bases). Germline-derived CDR1 and CDR2 are SGHRS and YFSETQ. Trimming cost V 0 bases and J 5 bases, with 12 bases left between them. CDR3 length equals 14 residues. DNA of the CDR3: TGCGCCAGCAGCTTGGCCGGCAGGGGGGACGAGCAGTACTTC. This gives the protein CASSLAGRGDEQYF.

The chain joins TRBV6-6 to TRBJ1-1, with 9 bases that match TRBD1. The germline V gene encodes CDR1 MNHNY and CDR2 SVGAGI (reference sequence). The CDR3 loop spans 14 amino acids. Unmatched junction bases numbered 5, after V lost 4 bases and J lost 5 bases. In DNA form, the CDR3 reads TGTGCCAGCAGTTTCGGACAGGGGAGGACTGAAGCTTTCTTT. Protein sequence: CASSFGQGRTEAFF.

Details on this clone: The junction departs from germline at one end; a sequencing error may be responsible. The genes are TRBV10-3 and TRBJ2-3, with 8 bases identical to TRBD2. Germline V gene lookup returns CDR1 ENHRY and CDR2 SYGVKD. This CDR3 contains 13 residues. This chain's CDR3 is CAISVYLAGEVLF. CDR3 sequence (DNA): TGTGCCATCAGTGTCTACCTAGCGGGTGAGGTTCTCTTT.

The chain recombines TRBV9 with TRBJ2-2; D uncertain. CDR1 and CDR2 (germline): SGDLS, YYNGEE. V lost 4 bases and J 0 bases, leaving 7 bases between the germline ends. The CDR3 is made up of 14 amino acids. CDR3 coding DNA: TGTGCCAGCAGCACGGGTTCGAACACCGGGGAGCTGTTTTTT. Translating gives CASSTGSNTGELFF.

The chain recombines TRBV6-5 with TRBJ2-7; D is unclear. CDR3 length equals 14 residues. V shed 2 bases and J shed 0 bases, with 8 bases lying between them. Germline V gene lookup returns CDR1 MNHEY and CDR2 SVGAGI. The CDR3 loop reads CASSYRQSSYEQYF. The CDR3 DNA reads as TGTGCCAGCAGTTACCGGCAGAGCTCCTACGAGCAGTACTTC.

The rearrangement uses TRBV28 and TRBJ2-4, with D hard to call. CDR3 length equals 15 residues. Germline values: CDR1 MDHEN, CDR2 SYDVKM. V lost 4 bases to trimming and J lost 7 bases, with 17 bases between them. The CDR3 reads CASSSGRSRTNIQYF. CDR3 in DNA: TGTGCCAGCAGTTCCGGCAGATCTAGGACGAACATTCAGTACTTC. Together with reference TRBV28 and TRBJ2-4, the CDR3 gives the full variable domain: DVKVTQSSRYLVKRTGEKVFLECVQDMDHENMFWYRQDPGLGLRLIYFSYDVKMKEKGDIPEGYSVSREKKERFSLILESASTNQTSMYLCASSSGRSRTNIQYFGAGTRLSVL.

This rearrangement joins TRBV28 to TRBJ2-3; 8 positions match TRBD1. J lost 4 bases, V lost 7 bases, and 13 bases had no gene match. Germline V CDR1 and CDR2: MDHEN, SYDVKM. The CDR3 covers 16 residues. The CDR3 DNA reads TGTGCCAGCATCGCCGAGAAGGCAGGGGGCGCAGATACGCAGTATTTT. This gives the protein CASIAEKAGGADTQYF.

The J gene is TRBJ2-7, the V gene TRBV28; 8 bases map to TRBD2. CDR1 is MDHEN and CDR2 is SYDVKM in the germline V gene. CDR3 length: 14 residues. J was trimmed by 0 bases and V by 11 bases; bases with no gene match: 9. The CDR3 protein is CASSRSGGSYEQYF. The CDR3 coding sequence is TGTGCCTCCTCCCGGAGCGGGGGCTCCTACGAGCAGTACTTC.

The chain has TRBV6-1 and TRBJ1-5; D ambiguous. The CDR3 runs 15 residues. In germline, CDR1 is MNHNS, CDR2 SASEGT. V shed 2 bases and J shed 6 bases, with 14 bases lying between them. The CDR3 loop reads CASSEYGELGQPQHF. DNA of the CDR3: TGTGCCAGCAGTGAATACGGGGAGTTGGGTCAGCCCCAGCATTTT.

V and J are TRBV5-1 and TRBJ2-3; D not certain. V dropped 5 bases and J dropped 2 bases, with 15 bases sitting between them. Germline CDR1 reads SGHRS; CDR2 reads YFSETQ. This CDR3 has 15 residues. For the CDR3, the DNA is TGCGCCAGCAGTCCCATCTCCGCCATCACAGATACGCAGTATTTT. As protein: CASSPISAITDTQYF.

This chain uses TRBV6-1 with TRBJ1-2, with a weak D call TRBD1 (5 bases). CDR1 is MNHNS and CDR2 is SASEGT in the germline V gene. The CDR3 is 14 residues long. V shed 4 bases and J shed 5 bases, with 14 bases lying between them. DNA of the CDR3: TGTGCCAGCAGTGGACAGCAAGGAGGTTATGGCTACACCTTC. Translated, it gives CASSGQQGGYGYTF.

The chain recombines TRBV5-1 with TRBJ2-3; D is uncertain. This CDR3 spans 13 amino acids. V lost 2 bases, J lost 2 bases, and 6 bases lay in between. The V gene's germline CDR1 is SGHRS and CDR2 YFSETQ. The CDR3 nucleotides read TGCGCCAGCAGCTTATCCGCCACAGATACGCAGTATTTT. This sequence encodes CASSLSATDTQYF.

The chain recombines TRBV7-2 with TRBJ1-1; D gene uncertain. The CDR3 runs 13 residues. V shed 3 bases and J shed 0 bases, with 5 bases lying between them. CDR1 is SGHTA, CDR2 FQGNSA, per germline. The CDR3 loop is CASSFAMNTEAFF. CDR3 bases: TGTGCCAGCAGCTTCGCGATGAACACTGAAGCTTTCTTT.

The V gene is TRBV7-9, the J gene TRBJ2-5; 9 bases are a match to TRBD2. This CDR3 has 17 amino acids. Trimming removed 5 bases from V and 4 bases from J; junction bases left unmatched: 14. Germline assignment: CDR1 SEHNR and CDR2 FQNEAQ (reference sequence). The CDR3 here is CASSQARGLAGRETQYF. The DNA of the CDR3 is TGTGCCAGCAGCCAGGCGCGGGGTCTAGCGGGAAGAGAGACCCAGTACTTC.

The chain joins TRBV28 to TRBJ2-3; D is undetermined. V shed 1 base and J shed 4 bases, with 0 bases lying between them. Germline V lookup: CDR1 MDHEN, CDR2 SYDVKM. The CDR3 contains 11 residues. The CDR3 nucleotides read TGTGCCAGCAGTTTATCAGATACGCAGTATTTT. As protein: CASSLSDTQYF.

This sequence joins TRBV28 and TRBJ2-7, with a tentative D call TRBD1 (6 bases). The CDR3 runs 16 residues. V lost 5 bases and J 3 bases, leaving 20 bases between the germline ends. From germline, CDR1 is MDHEN and CDR2 SYDVKM. The CDR3 DNA follows: TGTGCCAGCAGTACCCAACACAGGGCTCTGGGCTACGAGCAGTACTTC. Amino acid sequence: CASSTQHRALGYEQYF.

This clone came up once. This chain uses TRBV5-1 with TRBJ2-1; D uncertain. Germline V gene lookup returns CDR1 SGHRS and CDR2 YFSETQ. The CDR3 runs 13 residues. V lost 3 bases and J lost 12, with 16 bases in between. CDR3 in DNA: TGCGCCAGCAGCTACACCTTTGACACCAGGCAGTTCTTC. The encoded protein is CASSYTFDTRQFF.

The V and J genes are TRBV6-1 and TRBJ2-7, with no clear D. V lost 6 bases and J 6 bases, leaving 15 bases between the germline ends. The CDR3 is 13 residues long. Germline V gene lookup returns CDR1 MNHNS and CDR2 SASEGT. CDR3 coding DNA: TGTGCCAGCAGCGGCGAACAGATGCTCGAGCAGTACTTC. It specifies CASSGEQMLEQYF.

The V call is TRBV6-6, the J call TRBJ1-6; D is unclear. Trimming removed 5 bases from V and 6 bases from J, with 8 bases in between. The CDR3 sequence is 13 residues long. Germline loops: CDR1 MNHNY, CDR2 SVGAGI (reference sequence). The CDR3 spells CASSAAPNSPLHF. The CDR3 DNA sequence: TGTGCCAGCAGTGCCGCCCCTAATTCACCCCTCCACTTT.

The chain carries TRBV6-6 and TRBJ1-1; unclear D gene. The CDR3 is made up of 11 amino acids. V gave up 6 bases and J gave up 7 bases, with 9 bases separating them. Germline V gene data show CDR1 as MNHNY and CDR2 as SVGAGI (reference sequence). CDR3 sequence: CASRAHGEAFF. The CDR3 DNA reads as TGTGCCAGCAGGGCCCACGGTGAAGCTTTCTTT.

The chain links TRBV19 to TRBJ2-3, with 7 bases aligning to TRBD1. The V and J ends lost 5 bases and 1 base, in that order; junction bases with no gene match: 9. Looked up from germline, CDR1 is LNHDA and CDR2 is SQIVND (reference sequence). This CDR3 spans 16 amino acids. The CDR3 protein is CASSALTGRGTDTQYF. DNA for the CDR3: TGTGCCAGTAGTGCCTTGACAGGGAGAGGCACAGATACGCAGTATTTT.